The 13 T cell receptor beta chains reported below all come from one sample, sequenced in a study of blood T cells in healthy people across ages. The use of a sample-barcoded 5' primer and a J-beta primer mix characterized a second PCR of roughly 7 to 12 cycles. TCRdb fed the 5' RACE reads into MiXCR, producing one record per CDR3 protein. Altogether approximately 1,700,000 distinct CDR3 sequences are present, approximately 40% being singletons, with the ten largest covering under 25%. Source material: blood. These receptors came from a human donor in good health.

This chain links TRBV6-2 or TRBV6-3 with TRBJ2-4; possible D gene TRBD1, 7 bases. The end of the DNA is better explained by TRBJ2-7, so the J call may be wrong. This CDR3 comprises 14 residues. Germline CDR1 and CDR2: MNHEY and SVGEGT. The CDR3 here is CASSTRGESYEQYF. The CDR3 DNA reads as TGTGCCAGCAGTACCAGGGGGGAAAGCTACGAGCAGTACTTC.

Comment on this clonotype: This could be a read error, since a much larger clone is one nucleotide away. The chain carries TRBV2 and TRBJ2-3; D remains ambiguous. The germline V gene has CDR1 SNHLY and CDR2 FYNNEI. The ends were cut back, 8 bases at V and 1 base at J, with 4 bases in the middle. CDR3 length: 11 residues. The CDR3 loop reads CASFGTDTQYF. CDR3 bases: TGTGCCAGCTTTGGCACAGATACGCAGTATTTT.

The gene calls are TRBV20-1 and TRBJ2-3; 10 bases map to TRBD2. J lost 9 bases, V lost 8 bases, and 8 bases had no gene match. This CDR3 comprises 12 residues. In germline, CDR1 is DFQATT, CDR2 SNEGSKA (reference sequence). CDR3 coding DNA: TGCAGTAGTACCCGAGCGGGGGGGACGCAGTATTTT. Its translation is CSSTRAGGTQYF.

The genes are TRBV7-2 and TRBJ1-2; no reliable D call. The CDR3 contains 12 residues. V gave up 3 bases and J gave up 7 bases, with 9 bases separating them. Per germline, CDR1 SGHTA and CDR2 FQGNSA. DNA for the CDR3: TGTGCCAGCAGCTTCTCTATTGGTGGCTACACCTTC. This codes for CASSFSIGGYTF. Full variable domain (outside the CDR3, taken from reference TRBV7-2 and TRBJ1-2): GAGVSQSPSNKVTEKGKDVELRCDPISGHTALYWYRQSLGQGLEFLIYFQGNSAPDKSGLPSDRFSAERTGGSVSTLTIQRTQQEDSAVYLCASSFSIGGYTFGSGTRLTVV.

The J gene is TRBJ2-7, the V gene TRBV4-3, with 7 positions matching TRBD1. Germline CDR1 and CDR2: LGHNA and YSLEER. V lost 2 bases to trimming and J lost 6 bases; unmatched junction nucleotides: 7. The CDR3 is 14 amino acids. The CDR3 sequence: CASSQTAAGGEQYF. The CDR3 DNA reads as TGCGCCAGCAGCCAAACCGCGGCAGGGGGCGAGCAGTACTTC.

V is TRBV7-2 and J is TRBJ2-4; D call uncertain. The J call is uncertain, as TRBJ2-7 better fits the DNA end. The CDR3 loop spans 15 amino acids. The germline CDR1 and CDR2 sequences are SGHTA and FQGNSA. CDR3 nucleotide sequence: TGTGCCAGCAGCTTAGGGGCCCCATATCCGCTCGAGCAGTACTTC. It codes for CASSLGAPYPLEQYF.

This clonotype was counted a few times. This chain joins TRBV18 and TRBJ2-1; D may correspond to TRBD1 or TRBD2 (6 bases each). Between the trimmed V and J ends, which lost 6 bases and 8 bases, there was a span of 20 bases. This CDR3 spans 15 amino acids. The V gene's germline CDR1 is KGHSH and CDR2 LQKENI. CDR3 sequence: CASSPRWGARDEQFF. In DNA form, the CDR3 reads TGTGCCAGCTCCCCCAGATGGGGGGCAAGGGATGAGCAGTTCTTC.

V is TRBV7-9 and J is TRBJ2-3; D perhaps matches TRBD2 (7 bases). Per germline, CDR1 SEHNR and CDR2 FQNEAQ (reference sequence). Trimming pared 7 bases from V and 2 bases from J, leaving 19 bases between. The CDR3 sequence is 16 residues long. In nucleotides, the CDR3 is TGTGCCAGCAACGGGGAGGGCAGGGGTGACACAGATACGCAGTATTTT. Its protein is CASNGEGRGDTDTQYF.

The J gene is TRBJ2-5, the V gene TRBV24-1, with TRBD1 matching over 7 bases. J was trimmed by 3 bases and V by 4 bases; bases with no gene match: 7. Germline CDR1 is KGHDR and CDR2 is SFDVKD. The CDR3 runs to 15 residues. CDR3 amino acids: CATSDLDRDKETQYF. The DNA of the CDR3 is TGTGCCACCAGTGACCTCGACAGGGACAAAGAGACCCAGTACTTC.

Notes on this clonotype: This may be a read error, as it is one base from a much larger clone. The rearrangement uses TRBV7-9 and TRBJ2-7, with 7 bases identical to TRBD1. This CDR3 is built from 14 residues. The germline CDR1 and CDR2 sequences are SEHNR and FQNEAQ (reference sequence). The CDR3 loop is CVSSFGTDIYEQYF. The CDR3 coding sequence is TGTGTCAGCAGCTTCGGGACAGATATCTACGAGCAGTACTTC.

This clonotype was counted a few times. This chain links TRBV12-3 or TRBV12-4 with TRBJ2-5; 7 positions match TRBD2. V was clipped by 5 bases and J by 11 bases; unmatched bases: 14. This CDR3 spans 14 amino acids. The CDR3 bases are TGTGCCAGCAGTGACCTAGCGGACGTACAAGAGCAGTACTTC. Protein: CASSDLADVQEQYF.

The J gene is TRBJ2-1, the V gene TRBV7-9; no clear D gene. Germline CDR1 SEHNR, CDR2 FQNEAQ (reference sequence). CDR3 length equals 16 residues. V gave up 2 bases and J gave up 4 bases, with 15 bases separating them. The CDR3 is CASSLSVIERYNEQFF. In nucleotides, the CDR3 is TGTGCCAGCAGCTTATCGGTCATCGAGAGATACAATGAGCAGTTCTTC.

This rearrangement joins TRBV20-1 to TRBJ1-4; D is perhaps TRBD1 (5 bases). The germline V gene has CDR1 DFQATT and CDR2 SNEGSKA (reference sequence). CDR3 length equals 14 residues. The V end was cut by 4 bases, the J end by 6 bases, with 15 bases between. The CDR3 DNA sequence: TGCAGTGCTACACGGCGAGGGGAGGATGAAAAACTGTTTTTT. It encodes CSATRRGEDEKLFF.